Below, 13 T cell receptor beta chains from the same sample are listed, as sequenced in a study of cytomegalovirus exposure and HLA in healthy donors. The study ran its PCR with 60 Vbeta and 13 Jbeta primers. Sequenced by immunoSEQ multiplex PCR; TCRdb stores in-frame clones only, minus some. The profile covers 130,000 to 150,000 clones, with 60% to 85% appearing a single time and about 0.97% taken by the ten largest. The sample taken for sequencing was PBMCs. These receptors were collected from a man in his late teens or twenties in good health and CMV-seronegative.

The chain carries TRBV18 and TRBJ2-3; 9 nucleotides match TRBD1. The CDR3 has 15 residues. Germline values: CDR1 KGHSH, CDR2 LQKENI. J gave up 6 bases and V 4 bases, and 8 bases lay outside the gene matches. The chain's CDR3 is CASSLPQGAPDTQYF. CDR3 DNA: TGTGCCAGCTCACTCCCACAGGGGGCACCGGATACGCAGTATTTT.

The genes are TRBV5-5 and TRBJ1-2; D gene ambiguous. The CDR3 spans 15 residues. Germline V gene data show CDR1 as SGHKS and CDR2 as YYEKEE (reference sequence). V lost 5 bases and J lost 1, with 15 bases in between. CDR3 DNA: TGTGCCAGCAGTTCGCAGGCGCAAAGTAACTATGGCTACACCTTC. Protein: CASSSQAQSNYGYTF.

This chain connects TRBV11-2 to TRBJ1-1, with D maybe TRBD1 (5 bases). V shed 6 bases and J shed 2 bases, with 13 bases lying between them. This CDR3 region has 14 residues. Germline V gives CDR1 SGHAT, CDR2 FQNNGV. The CDR3 coding sequence is TGTGCCAGCAGTACCGACAGAGTAAACACTGAAGCTTTCTTT. The encoded protein is CASSTDRVNTEAFF. The full variable domain, rest sourced from reference TRBV11-2 and TRBJ1-1, is EAGVAQSPRYKIIEKRQSVAFWCNPISGHATLYWYQQILGQGPKLLIQFQNNGVVDDSQLPKDRFSAERLKGVDSTLKIQPAKLEDSAVYLCASSTDRVNTEAFFGQGTRLTVV.

V gene TRBV6-5 combines with J gene TRBJ2-5, with 11 nucleotides matching TRBD1. This CDR3 is 15 amino acids long. V dropped 0 bases and J dropped 11; count of bases not matched to a gene: 8. Germline CDR1 MNHEY, CDR2 SVGAGI. The CDR3: CASSYSDRGPGEQYF. The CDR3 DNA is TGTGCCAGCAGTTACTCGGACAGGGGGCCGGGGGAGCAGTACTTC.

This chain joins TRBV6-5 and TRBJ1-2; 7 nucleotides align to TRBD1. V gave up 2 bases and J gave up 8 bases; unmatched junction bases: 2. The length of the CDR3 is 12 residues. Germline V lookup: CDR1 MNHEY, CDR2 SVGAGI. CDR3 coding DNA: TGTGCCAGCAGTTACACAGGGGACGGCTACACCTTC. Encoded protein: CASSYTGDGYTF.

This rearrangement joins TRBV19 to TRBJ2-3, with 8 bases lining up with TRBD2. J gave up 5 bases and V 5 bases, and 12 bases lay outside the gene matches. In germline, CDR1 is LNHDA, CDR2 SQIVND (reference sequence). CDR3 length equals 16 residues. The CDR3 sequence: CASSARGGQGLDTQYF. CDR3 DNA: TGTGCCAGTAGTGCCCGGGGGGGGCAGGGCTTAGATACGCAGTATTTT. Complete variable domain (other parts from reference TRBV19 and TRBJ2-3): DGGITQSPKYLFRKEGQNVTLSCEQNLNHDAMYWYRQDPGQGLRLIYYSQIVNDFQKGDIAEGYSVSREKKESFPLTVTSAQKNPTAFYLCASSARGGQGLDTQYFGPGTRLTVL.

This clone was recorded only once. The CDR3 coding sequence is TGTGCCAGTAGCTTGACAGGGGACACTGAAGCTTTCTTT. This encodes CASSLTGDTEAFF. The rearrangement links TRBV19 to TRBJ1-1; TRBD1 aligns across 8 bases. CDR1 and CDR2 (germline): LNHDA, SQIVND (reference sequence). The CDR3 runs 13 residues. V was clipped by 6 bases and J by 3 bases; unmatched bases: 3.

The genes are TRBV19 and TRBJ1-3; the D gene is possibly TRBD1 (5 bases). Germline loops: CDR1 LNHDA, CDR2 SQIVND (reference sequence). Trimming pared 5 bases from V and 3 bases from J, leaving 17 bases between. CDR3 length: 16 residues. CDR3: CASSSGFRALGNTIYF. For the CDR3, the DNA is TGTGCCAGTAGTTCAGGGTTTAGAGCTCTTGGAAACACCATATATTTT.

This chain links TRBV6-4 with TRBJ2-3, with 8 bases lining up with TRBD1. Germline CDR1 reads MRHNA; CDR2 reads SNTAGT. There are 15 residues in the CDR3. Unmatched junction bases numbered 6, after V lost 5 bases and J lost 2 bases. The CDR3 DNA reads as TGTGCCAGCAGTCCACAGGGGGAAGCCACAGATACGCAGTATTTT. Protein: CASSPQGEATDTQYF.

The rearrangement joins TRBV6-5 to TRBJ1-1; TRBD1 agrees at 7 bases. Trimming took 1 base from V and 11 from J; bases not matched to a gene: 7. The CDR3 is 13 amino acids. Germline V gene lookup returns CDR1 MNHEY and CDR2 SVGAGI. The CDR3, as DNA: TGTGCCAGCAGTTACTTCGAGCGGACAGGCGCTTTCTTT. It is translated as CASSYFERTGAFF.

This clone was detected only once. The gene calls are TRBV9 and TRBJ1-3; D gene ambiguous. Trimming pared 4 bases from V and 6 bases from J, leaving 20 bases between. The CDR3 has 16 amino acids. Germline V lookup: CDR1 SGDLS, CDR2 YYNGEE. The CDR3 bases are TGTGCCAGCAGCAAAGATGCGGCGCGGGCCGAAAACACCATATATTTT. This sequence encodes CASSKDAARAENTIYF.

With regard to this clone: This sample includes further DNA sequences coding for the same CDR3. This chain connects TRBV6-6 to TRBJ2-2, with TRBD1 identical over 7 bases. Germline-derived CDR1 and CDR2 are MNHNY and SVGAGI (reference sequence). The CDR3 sequence is 13 residues long. With 6 bases clipped from V and 7 bases from J, the junction kept 5 bases outside the gene matches. CDR3 residues: CASRDTGDGELFF. In DNA, the CDR3 is TGTGCCAGCAGGGACACAGGGGACGGGGAGCTGTTTTTT.

This chain links TRBV2 with TRBJ1-5; 7 bases are a match to TRBD1. The J segment lost 4 bases and the V segment lost 6 bases, leaving 9 bases of the junction unmatched. Germline CDR1 reads SNHLY; CDR2 reads FYNNEI. The CDR3 runs 15 residues. CDR3 DNA sequence: TGTGCCAGCAGGACCGGGACAGACATTAATCAGCCCCAGCATTTT. Its protein product is CASRTGTDINQPQHF.